Following are 22 T cell receptor beta chains from one sample sequenced in a study of cytomegalovirus exposure and HLA in healthy donors. Amplification used 60 Vbeta primers and 13 Jbeta primers. The assay was immunoSEQ multiplex PCR, and TCRdb's table has in-frame clones only and misses some. The repertoire holds about 60,000 clones, with roughly 80% as singletons. Sample: PBMCs. Receptor source: a woman aged 40 to 55 in good health and CMV-seropositive.

The chain is built from TRBV10-2 and TRBJ1-2; D is unresolved. The CDR3 totals 13 residues. V lost 2 bases and J 8 bases, leaving 12 bases between the germline ends. CDR1 is WSHSY, CDR2 SAAADI, per germline. The CDR3 is CASSEGGARGYTF. CDR3 DNA sequence: TGCGCCAGCAGTGAGGGCGGAGCCCGAGGCTACACCTTC.

This chain uses TRBV10-3 with TRBJ1-2; D is unresolved. V shed 2 bases and J shed 5 bases, with 21 bases lying between them. This CDR3 has 17 residues. Germline V gene data show CDR1 as ENHRY and CDR2 as SYGVKD. The CDR3 loop reads CAISEGPSNFVTYGYTF. The CDR3 nucleotides read TGTGCCATCAGTGAGGGGCCCAGCAACTTCGTAACATATGGCTACACCTTC.

V usage is TRBV7-9 and J usage is TRBJ2-2; D uncertain. Looked up from germline, CDR1 is SEHNR and CDR2 is FQNEAQ (reference sequence). CDR3 length: 14 residues. V was cut by 5 bases and J by 4 bases, with 11 bases left in between. CDR3 DNA sequence: TGTGCCAGCAGCCCTCCTTTTTCCACCGGGGAGCTGTTTTTT. It yields the protein CASSPPFSTGELFF.

V is TRBV5-6 and J is TRBJ1-6, with unresolved D. V was pared by 4 bases and J by 6 bases, with 8 bases between. The CDR3 length is 13 residues. The germline gives CDR1 SGHDT, CDR2 YYEEEE. The CDR3 DNA is TGTGCCAGCAGCCCAGGACTTAATTCACCCCTCCACTTT. Its translation: CASSPGLNSPLHF.

The chain carries TRBV19 and TRBJ2-1, with 12 bases identical to TRBD2. Trimming took 3 bases from V and 7 from J; bases not matched to a gene: 10. The CDR3 spans 17 residues. Germline V CDR1 and CDR2: LNHDA, SQIVND (reference sequence). This CDR3 reads CASSMILAGGARNEQFF. For the CDR3, the DNA is TGTGCCAGTAGTATGATCCTAGCGGGGGGGGCCAGGAATGAGCAGTTCTTC. Using reference TRBV19 and TRBJ2-1 for the parts outside the CDR3, the full variable domain is DGGITQSPKYLFRKEGQNVTLSCEQNLNHDAMYWYRQDPGQGLRLIYYSQIVNDFQKGDIAEGYSVSREKKESFPLTVTSAQKNPTAFYLCASSMILAGGARNEQFFGPGTRLTVL.

The chain joins TRBV9 to TRBJ2-5; TRBD2 matches 10 bases. After removal of 9 bases from V and 4 bases from J, the junction contained 6 bases not matched to a gene. The germline V gene encodes CDR1 SGDLS and CDR2 YYNGEE. The CDR3 covers 13 residues. The CDR3, as DNA: TGTGCCACCGGAGCGGGGGGGGGAGAGACCCAGTACTTC. Its translation is CATGAGGGETQYF.

V and J are TRBV6-5 and TRBJ1-1; 9 bases are shared with TRBD1. V shed 5 bases, J shed 6 bases, and the junction held 7 bases outside the gene matches. The CDR3 has 14 amino acids. Germline lookup yields CDR1 MNHEY and CDR2 SVGAGI. CDR3 in amino acids: CASSVSGQGPEAFF. CDR3 DNA: TGTGCCAGCAGTGTTTCGGGACAGGGTCCTGAAGCTTTCTTT.

The chain recombines TRBV19 with TRBJ2-3; 9 nucleotides agree with TRBD2. The CDR3 contains 16 residues. J was trimmed by 4 bases and V by 5 bases; bases with no gene match: 10. CDR1 and CDR2 from the germline V gene are LNHDA and SQIVND (reference sequence). CDR3 DNA sequence: TGTGCCAGTAGTCCAGTCGGGGGCGGGGGGGCAGATACGCAGTATTTT. Translation gives CASSPVGGGGADTQYF.

This clone showed up just once. This CDR3 is CASRTGGQVNSPLHF. CDR3 in DNA: TGTGCCAGCAGAACAGGGGGACAGGTTAATTCACCCCTCCACTTT. V is TRBV28 and J is TRBJ1-6, with TRBD1 matching over 8 bases. The CDR3 contains 15 residues. V lost 6 bases and J lost 6; bases outside the gene matches: 7. CDR1 and CDR2 (germline): MDHEN, SYDVKM.

The rearrangement joins TRBV18 to TRBJ1-5; TRBD1 agrees at 9 bases. Germline CDR1 is KGHSH and CDR2 is LQKENI. The CDR3 extends over 16 amino acids. Trimming cost V 3 bases and J 2 bases; bases outside gene matches: 5. CDR3 residues: CASSPGQGTGNQPQHF. Written as DNA, the CDR3 is TGTGCCAGCTCACCGGGACAGGGTACGGGCAATCAGCCCCAGCATTTT.

The chain couples TRBV2 to TRBJ1-2, with TRBD1 matching 9 bases. The junction had 9 bases not matched to a gene; V was cut back by 5 bases and J by 5 bases. The V gene's germline CDR1 is SNHLY and CDR2 FYNNEI. The CDR3 consists of 15 residues. The CDR3 bases are TGTGCCAGCAGTCCCCTGACAGGGGGAACGTATGGCTACACCTTC. This translates into CASSPLTGGTYGYTF. Based on the CDR3 plus reference TRBV2 and TRBJ1-2, the full variable domain is EPEVTQTPSHQVTQMGQEVILRCVPISNHLYFYWYRQILGQKVEFLVSFYNNEISEKSEIFDDQFSVERPDGSNFTLKIRSTKLEDSAMYFCASSPLTGGTYGYTFGSGTRLTVV.

This chain uses TRBV6-5 with TRBJ2-7; the D gene is possibly TRBD1 (6 bases). The germline V and J ends were trimmed by 4 bases and 6 bases, with 19 bases remaining between them. The germline V gene has CDR1 MNHEY and CDR2 SVGAGI. This CDR3 contains 15 residues. The CDR3, as DNA: TGTGCCAGCAGTTTCGACAGGCGAGGGATGGGCGAGCAGTACTTC. It specifies CASSFDRRGMGEQYF.

This clone was seen a handful of times. The chain recombines TRBV4-1 with TRBJ1-6; D is unclear. Germline V gives CDR1 MGHRA, CDR2 YSYEKL. This CDR3 is 17 amino acids long. V was pared by 0 bases and J by 0 bases, with 9 bases between. The CDR3 coding sequence is TGCGCCAGCAGCCAAGAAGCGGAGAGCTCCTATAATTCACCCCTCCACTTT. This gives the protein CASSQEAESSYNSPLHF.

This chain connects TRBV18 to TRBJ2-7; 7 nucleotides line up with TRBD1. Trimming removed 5 bases from V and 3 bases from J; junction bases left unmatched: 13. Germline V gene lookup returns CDR1 KGHSH and CDR2 LQKENI. The CDR3 extends over 16 amino acids. The CDR3 coding sequence is TGTGCCAGCTCAACCAGACAGACAGGGTCGGGCTACGAGCAGTACTTC. Translating it yields CASSTRQTGSGYEQYF.

The chain links TRBV7-2 to TRBJ1-1; no reliable D call. V lost 4 bases to trimming and J lost 2 bases, with 14 bases between them. The germline V gene has CDR1 SGHTA and CDR2 FQGNSA. This CDR3 contains 15 residues. In DNA, the CDR3 is TGTGCCAGCAGCTCCCGGGGAGGACCTAACACTGAAGCTTTCTTT. As protein: CASSSRGGPNTEAFF.

Only one count was recorded for this clone. The chain recombines TRBV5-1 with TRBJ2-7; D gene uncertain. This CDR3 contains 13 residues. V lost 4 bases and J 0 bases, leaving 8 bases between the germline ends. The germline V gene encodes CDR1 SGHRS and CDR2 YFSETQ. CDR3 nucleotides: TGCGCCAGCAGCGCGGTGATCTCCTACGAGCAGTACTTC. It translates to CASSAVISYEQYF.

This chain joins TRBV7-3 and TRBJ2-5, with TRBD1 identical over 8 bases. Germline V gene sequence: CDR1 SGHTA, CDR2 FQGTGA. V lost 5 bases to trimming and J lost 5 bases; unmatched junction nucleotides: 4. The CDR3 length is 13 residues. The CDR3 coding sequence is TGTGCCAGCAGCCACGGACAGGGTGAGACCCAGTACTTC. Its protein product is CASSHGQGETQYF.

The chain has TRBV4-1 and TRBJ2-3, with a tentative D call TRBD1 (6 bases). Trimming shortened V by 2 bases and J by 3 bases, and 15 bases separated the two germline ends. This CDR3 spans 16 amino acids. Germline V lookup: CDR1 MGHRA, CDR2 YSYEKL. The CDR3 nucleotides read TGCGCCAGCAGCCAAATAGGACAGTTGGGAACAGATACGCAGTATTTT. Translated: CASSQIGQLGTDTQYF.

This clone was seen a few times. The chain joins TRBV9 to TRBJ2-3; weak D call: TRBD2 (5 bases). The CDR3 is 16 amino acids. V lost 2 bases and J lost 3, with 16 bases in between. Germline CDR1 reads SGDLS; CDR2 reads YYNGEE. The DNA for the CDR3 is TGTGCCAGCAGCGTGTTGGAGAGGGTCTCAACAGATACGCAGTATTTT. Encoded protein: CASSVLERVSTDTQYF.

DNA of the CDR3: TGTGCCAGCTCACCCGGGACAGGGAGAGAGACCCAGTACTTC. As protein: CASSPGTGRETQYF. V gene TRBV18 combines with J gene TRBJ2-5, with 9 bases aligning to TRBD1. The V segment lost 3 bases and the J segment 4 bases; nucleotides outside the gene matches: 3. The CDR3 sequence is 14 residues long. Germline V gives CDR1 KGHSH, CDR2 LQKENI.

The chain carries TRBV30 and TRBJ1-2; D gene unclear. Trimming removed 1 base at V and 4 bases at J, with 10 bases between. The CDR3 length is 13 residues. CDR1 and CDR2 from the germline V gene are GTSNPN and SVGIG (reference sequence). DNA of the CDR3: TGTGCCTGGAGTGGGGGAGCTAGCTATGGCTACACCTTC. Translation gives CAWSGGASYGYTF.

This clone was observed a handful of times. The genes are TRBV9 and TRBJ2-6; TRBD1 might be the D (5 bases). V shed 2 bases and J shed 7 bases, with 10 bases lying between them. The CDR3 sequence is 14 residues long. Germline V lookup: CDR1 SGDLS, CDR2 YYNGEE. CDR3 residues: CASSVRTSANVLTF. In DNA, the CDR3 is TGTGCCAGCAGCGTTCGGACAAGTGCCAACGTCCTGACTTTC.